This T cell receptor (beta chain) was found in a study of blood T cell dynamics during melanoma immunotherapy. Across the study: Metastatic melanoma patients received first-line pembrolizumab or nivolumab plus ipilimumab.

Time point in this sample: week 3, after first cycle of checkpoint inhibitor. Apart from two fast progressors, RECIST 1.1 response was judged 12 weeks post-infusion. Germline V gives CDR1 LGHNA, CDR2 YNFKEQ. V shed 4 bases, J shed 1 base, and the junction held 3 bases outside the gene matches. CDR3 length equals 16 residues. A fixed DNA input of 300 to 350 ng was used per bulk PBMC sample. Generated by immunoSEQ multiplex PCR, the TCRdb table keeps only in-frame clones and is missing some. Altogether about 28,000 clones are present, roughly 88% being singletons, with the ten largest covering about a tenth.

Sequenced here: blood, sampled from a patient treated with checkpoint blockade. J is TRBJ2-2 and V is TRBV4-2; 10 bases line up with TRBD2. This clonotype was sampled from a human donor with melanoma. The CDR3 loop reads CASSPLAGGNTGELFF. For the CDR3, the DNA is TGTGCCAGCAGCCCTTTAGCGGGGGGGAACACCGGGGAGCTGTTTTTT.